These 23 T cell receptor beta chains were all obtained from the same sample, sequenced in a study of T cells in women clearing cervical HPV infection. Sequenced by immunoSEQ multiplex PCR; TCRdb stores in-frame clones only, minus some. The sample data list about 32,000 clones. Source material: blood buffy coat. These receptors were taken from a woman between 18 and 75 years old with a cervical HPV16 infection that either progressed to CIN3+ or cleared (not recorded which).

Notes on this clone: With the read ending 3 residues before the CDR3 end, the germline J gene is used to fill in that end. This sequence joins TRBV7-2 and TRBJ2-7; 8 positions agree with TRBD2. CDR1 and CDR2 from the germline V gene are SGHTA and FQGNSA. Trimming cost V 5 bases and J 5 bases; bases outside gene matches: 11. The CDR3 spans 15 residues. CDR3 sequence: CASSPQGPGGNEQYF. CDR3 DNA, as far as it was read: TGTGCCAGCAGCCCCCAGGGCCCGGGGGGGAACGAG. Combining the CDR3 with reference TRBV7-2 and TRBJ2-7 gives the whole variable domain GAGVSQSPSNKVTEKGKDVELRCDPISGHTALYWYRQSLGQGLEFLIYFQGNSAPDKSGLPSDRFSAERTGGSVSTLTIQRTQQEDSAVYLCASSPQGPGGNEQYFGPGTRLTVT.

As for this clone: The read terminates 3 residues before the CDR3 end, so the remaining end is supplied by the germline J gene. The rearrangement links TRBV2 to TRBJ2-3; the D gene is possibly TRBD1 (5 bases). From germline, CDR1 is SNHLY and CDR2 FYNNEI. The CDR3 length is 14 residues. CDR3 region: CASSIDRYNQPQYF. The part of the CDR3 DNA that was read is TGTGCCAGCAGTATAGACAGATACAATCAGCCG.

On this clone: The read ends 3 residues shy of where the CDR3 ends; the end is completed using the germline J gene. The chain uses TRBV30 and TRBJ2-1, with 10 bases identical to TRBD2. The trim removed 5 bases at V and 5 bases at J, leaving 6 bases unmatched. Germline CDR1 and CDR2: GTSNPN and SVGIG (reference sequence). There are 14 residues in the CDR3. Here the CDR3 reads CAWGSSGGNNEQFF. Incomplete CDR3 DNA: TGTGCCTGGGGTTCTAGCGGGGGAAACAATGAG.

In regard to this clone: The CDR3 goes on 3 residues after the read ends, and that part is filled in from the germline J gene. The chain combines TRBV5-6 with TRBJ1-6, with no clear D. Trimming took off 0 bases at V and 9 bases at J, with 13 bases between the two ends. This CDR3 region has 15 residues. Germline V CDR1 and CDR2: SGHDT, YYEEEE. The CDR3 here is CASSLGSLRGSPLHF. The CDR3 bases that were read are TGTGCCAGCAGCTTGGGGTCACTGCGCGGTTCACCC. The full variable domain, its missing parts supplied by reference TRBV5-6 and TRBJ1-6, is DAGVTQSPTHLIKTRGQQVTLRCSPKSGHDTVSWYQQALGQGPQFIFQYYEEEERQRGNFPDRFSGHQFPNYSSELNVNALLLGDSALYLCASSLGSLRGSPLHFGNGTRLTVT.

Worth noting for this clone: The read is 3 residues too short to cover the CDR3 end, so that end is filled in from the germline J gene. V and J are TRBV6-1 and TRBJ1-2; D is uncertain. The CDR3 runs to 15 residues. Deletions cut 1 base from V and 0 bases from J, with 9 bases between. Germline CDR1 reads MNHNS; CDR2 reads SASEGT. CDR3 bases read: TGTGCCAGCAGTGAAGGCAGGAGCCCTAACTATGGC. As protein: CASSEGRSPNYG. The full-length CDR3 reads as CASSEGRSPNYGYTF.

On this clone itself: The read is 3 residues too short to cover the CDR3 end, so that end is filled in from the germline J gene. The rearrangement joins TRBV19 to TRBJ1-3; D is unclear. The CDR3 runs to 15 residues. Germline lookup yields CDR1 LNHDA and CDR2 SQIVND (reference sequence). V was trimmed by 5 bases and J by 1 base, leaving 12 bases between them. The DNA read from the CDR3 is TGTGCCAGTAGTTGGCCACGGCGGTCTGGAAACACC. Translated, it gives CASSWPRRSGNT. The entire CDR3 protein is CASSWPRRSGNTIYF.

Comments on this clone: Sequencing ends 3 residues short of the CDR3 end; the germline J gene provides the rest. The V call is TRBV7-2, the J call TRBJ1-4; 7 nucleotides agree with TRBD1. V was clipped by 5 bases and J by 5 bases; unmatched bases: 5. This CDR3 is 14 amino acids long. CDR1 and CDR2 from the germline V gene are SGHTA and FQGNSA. The sequenced CDR3 bases are TGTGCCAGCAGCCCGGGACAGCCCAATGAAAAA. Protein sequence: CASSPGQPNEK. The CDR3 in its entirety is CASSPGQPNEKLFF.

On this clone: The read ends 3 residues early relative to the CDR3; the germline J gene fills the gap. This chain connects TRBV5-1 to TRBJ1-1; no clear D gene. The germline CDR1 and CDR2 sequences are SGHRS and YFSETQ. The CDR3 is 15 residues long. Trimming pared 1 base from V and 1 base from J, leaving 11 bases between. Partial CDR3 DNA: TGCGCCAGCAGCTTGTTTGGCCCTTCGAACACTGAA. This sequence encodes CASSLFGPSNTE. The whole CDR3 protein reads CASSLFGPSNTEAFF.

Worth noting for this clone: The read terminates 3 residues before the CDR3 end, so the remaining end is supplied by the germline J gene. The chain combines TRBV20-1 with TRBJ1-1; D uncertain. V lost 7 bases and J lost 1, with 10 bases in between. The CDR3 extends over 12 amino acids. Germline-derived CDR1 and CDR2 are DFQATT and SNEGSKA (reference sequence). This CDR3 reads CSGSRTNTEAFF. The sequenced CDR3 bases are TGCAGTGGTTCGCGAACGAACACTGAA.

In regard to this clone: The read ends 3 residues before the CDR3 terminus; that terminus is restored from the germline J gene. The chain couples TRBV2 to TRBJ1-1, with TRBD1 as a possible D gene (6 bases). The CDR3 has 13 amino acids. The germline V and J ends were trimmed by 6 bases and 5 bases, with 13 bases remaining between them. The germline V gene has CDR1 SNHLY and CDR2 FYNNEI. The sequenced part of the CDR3 DNA is TGTGCCAGCAGCAACGACAGGCGTACTGAA. Amino acid sequence: CASSNDRRTE. The entire CDR3 is CASSNDRRTEAFF.

Concerning this clone itself: Sequencing ends 3 residues short of the CDR3 end; the germline J gene provides the rest. The gene calls are TRBV5-1 and TRBJ1-4; TRBD1 matches 7 bases. The germline gives CDR1 SGHRS, CDR2 YFSETQ. This CDR3 contains 15 residues. CDR3 amino acids: CASSQQGTGANVLFF. CDR3 DNA, as far as it was read: TGCGCCAGCAGCCAACAGGGGACTGGGGCCAACGTA. Full variable domain (rest looked up from reference TRBV5-1 and TRBJ1-4): KAGVTQTPRYLIKTRGQQVTLSCSPISGHRSVSWYQQTPGQGLQFLFEYFSETQRNKGNFPGRFSGRQFSNSRSEMNVSTLELGDSALYLCASSQQGTGANVLFFGSGTQLSVL.

Notes on this clone: From the germline J gene comes the end of the CDR3, since the read stops 3 residues before it. The chain combines TRBV20-1 with TRBJ1-2; 8 nucleotides agree with TRBD1. The CDR3 extends over 14 amino acids. The germline V gene has CDR1 DFQATT and CDR2 SNEGSKA (reference sequence). Trimming cost V 3 bases and J 7 bases; bases outside gene matches: 10. CDR3 sequence reads: CSASGDRGSGGYTF. CDR3 bases read: TGCAGTGCTAGCGGAGACAGGGGCAGCGGTGGC.

CDR3 DNA, as far as it was read: TGTGCCAGCAGCGACCGGACAGGGGAAGAAAAG. It encodes CASSDRTGEEK. The entire CDR3 sequence reads CASSDRTGEEKLFF. The chain combines TRBV11-3 with TRBJ2-2; 9 bases map to TRBD1. Coverage ceases 3 residues before the CDR3 finishes, and the germline J gene fills in the end. The CDR3 runs 14 residues. Per germline, CDR1 SGHNT and CDR2 YENEEA. Complete variable domain (other parts from reference TRBV11-3 and TRBJ2-2): EAGVVQSPRYKIIEKKQPVAFWCNPISGHNTLYWYLQNLGQGPELLIRYENEEAVDDSQLPKDRFSAERLKGVDSTLKIQPAELGDSAVYLCASSDRTGEEKLFFGEGSRLTVL.

With respect to this clone: The read ends 3 residues shy of where the CDR3 ends; the end is completed using the germline J gene. Different DNA sequences within this sample yield the same CDR3. V usage is TRBV5-1 and J usage is TRBJ1-2; perhaps TRBD1 as D (5 bases). V shed 2 bases and J shed 2 bases, with 7 bases lying between them. This CDR3 has 13 amino acids. Germline CDR1 reads SGHRS; CDR2 reads YFSETQ. CDR3 bases read: TGCGCCAGCAGCTTTTCAGGGAACTATGGC. Its translation: CASSFSGNYG. The full CDR3 protein is CASSFSGNYGYTF. The full variable domain, with the rest looked up from reference TRBV5-1 and TRBJ1-2, is KAGVTQTPRYLIKTRGQQVTLSCSPISGHRSVSWYQQTPGQGLQFLFEYFSETQRNKGNFPGRFSGRQFSNSRSEMNVSTLELGDSALYLCASSFSGNYGYTFGSGTRLTVV.

Remarks on this clone: The sequenced fragment ends 3 residues before the CDR3 boundary, so the rest is inferred from the germline J gene. The V and J genes are TRBV2 and TRBJ2-7; 8 positions match TRBD2. Trimming at V came to 4 bases and at J to 4 bases, leaving 9 bases not matched to a gene. CDR1 is SNHLY, CDR2 FYNNEI, per germline. The CDR3 has 15 residues. CDR3 bases read: TGTGCCAGCAGTGGCCCCTCGGGGGGGAATTACGAG. This codes for CASSGPSGGNYE. The entire CDR3 protein is CASSGPSGGNYEQYF.

In regard to this clone: The read ends 3 residues shy of where the CDR3 ends; the end is completed using the germline J gene. The J gene is TRBJ2-7, the V gene TRBV7-9, with 9 bases that match TRBD2. The CDR3 is 14 amino acids. CDR1 is SEHNR and CDR2 is FQNEAQ in the germline V gene (reference sequence). V lost 3 bases to trimming and J lost 3 bases; unmatched junction nucleotides: 3. Incomplete CDR3 DNA: TGTGCCAGCAGCTTCAGCGGGGGGAACTACGAG. Protein sequence: CASSFSGGNYE. The CDR3 in full is CASSFSGGNYEQYF.

For this clone: The DNA ends 3 residues before the CDR3 does, and the rest of the CDR3 is filled in from the germline J gene. The chain carries TRBV23-1 and TRBJ2-2, with unresolved D. TRBV23-1 is treated as an ORF (open reading frame) with a function not yet certain. V was trimmed by 3 bases and J by 9 bases, leaving 11 bases between them. CDR3 size: 13 residues. CDR3 amino acids: CASSHDWLRELFF. The CDR3 bases that were read are TGCGCCAGCAGTCACGACTGGTTAAGGGAG.

This CDR3 reads CASRQGEGTEAFF. The CDR3 DNA, read in part, is TGCGCCAGCAGACAGGGGGAGGGAACTGAA. V gene TRBV5-1 combines with J gene TRBJ1-1, with 8 bases matching TRBD1. The read halts 3 residues ahead of the CDR3 end, with the missing end drawn from the germline J gene. Germline V CDR1 and CDR2: SGHRS, YFSETQ. J lost 5 bases, V lost 5 bases, and 5 bases had no gene match. The CDR3 length is 13 residues.

Note on this clone: The CDR3 end falls 3 residues outside the read, so it is completed with the germline J gene. V is TRBV30 and J is TRBJ1-5; the D gene is possibly TRBD1 (5 bases). The ends were cut back, 4 bases at V and 7 bases at J, with 17 bases in the middle. CDR1 is GTSNPN and CDR2 is SVGIG in the germline V gene (reference sequence). CDR3 length: 14 residues. The CDR3 is CAWTPLRGGQPQHF. The CDR3 bases that were read are TGTGCCTGGACCCCCCTACGGGGGGGACAGCCC.

Notes on this clone: The sequenced fragment ends 3 residues before the CDR3 boundary, so the rest is inferred from the germline J gene. V and J are TRBV2 and TRBJ1-3; 11 nucleotides match TRBD1. CDR1 is SNHLY and CDR2 is FYNNEI in the germline V gene. The length of the CDR3 is 16 residues. V was pared by 6 bases and J by 2 bases, with 6 bases of the junction left unmatched. Here the CDR3 reads CASRPPGQGAGNTIYF. The DNA read from the CDR3 is TGTGCCAGCAGACCACCGGGACAGGGGGCTGGAAACACC.

With regard to this clone: The CDR3 end is not reached by the read, which stops 3 residues before it; the germline J gene fills it in. The rearrangement joins TRBV20-1 to TRBJ1-2, with D perhaps matching TRBD1 (6 bases). The CDR3 totals 15 residues. Deletions cut 0 bases from V and 5 bases from J, with 16 bases between. Germline V gene sequence: CDR1 DFQATT, CDR2 SNEGSKA (reference sequence). The covered CDR3 bases are TGCAGTGCTAGAGACTACAGGGCCTCCCGTTATGGC. It yields the protein CSARDYRASRYG. The full CDR3 sequence reads CSARDYRASRYGYTF.

Turning to this clone: The missing CDR3 end, 3 residues past where the read stops, is filled in from the germline J gene. This chain joins TRBV5-1 and TRBJ1-5; TRBD1 might be the D (5 bases). Per germline, CDR1 SGHRS and CDR2 YFSETQ. The CDR3 runs to 13 residues. The V and J ends lost 0 bases and 5 bases respectively, with 6 bases between them. CDR3 sequence reads: CASSLGGDQPQHF. CDR3 DNA, as far as it was read: TGCGCCAGCAGCTTGGGAGGGGATCAGCCC.

About this clone: The read ends 3 residues early relative to the CDR3; the germline J gene fills the gap. The rearrangement joins TRBV9 to TRBJ1-3; 10 nucleotides agree with TRBD1. Germline CDR1 SGDLS, CDR2 YYNGEE. The junction had 4 bases not matched to a gene; V was cut back by 4 bases and J by 3 bases. This CDR3 spans 15 amino acids. The CDR3 bases that were read are TGTGCCAGCAGCCCGACAGGGGGCCGTGGAAACACC. It translates to CASSPTGGRGNT. The whole CDR3 is CASSPTGGRGNTIYF.